This is a list of T cell receptor beta chains from one sample in a study of blood T cell repertoires in COVID-19. Only in-frame clones appear in the TCRdb table, and some are missing; sequencing was by immunoSEQ multiplex PCR. This table holds some 65,000 clones, roughly 74% found once. Sequencing was carried out using peripheral blood. These receptor sequences come from a woman at least 80 years old with acute or convalescent COVID-19. The CDR3 runs from the conserved cysteine through the conserved F or W. D genes are given only for firm matches. Some rows mark clone size as missing; the rest say once, few, many or name a class of expanded clone.

length	size	D	V	J	CDR3	DNA
15	-	-	TRBV5-1	TRBJ2-6	CASSFRYAGANVLTF	TGCGCCAGCAGCTTTCGCTACGCTGGGGCCAACGTCCTGACTTTC
17	-	TRBD2	TRBV7-6	TRBJ2-3	CASSLVISAGGRDTQYF	TGTGCCAGCAGCTTAGTCATCTCGGCGGGAGGCCGGGATACGCAGTATTTT
18	-	-	TRBV18	TRBJ1-6	CASSPETLTTSYNSPLHF	TGTGCCAGCTCACCAGAGACACTGACAACCTCCTATAATTCACCCCTCCACTTT
14	-	TRBD2	TRBV20-1	TRBJ2-1	CSASPSGRGNEQFF	TGCAGTGCTAGTCCTAGCGGGAGGGGAAATGAGCAGTTCTTC
15	many	TRBD1	TRBV7-9	TRBJ2-7	CASSLDRDSSYEQYF	TGTGCCAGCAGCTTAGACAGGGACAGCTCCTACGAGCAGTACTTC
15	-	TRBD1	TRBV7-9	TRBJ1-3	CASSLSTGVGNTIYF	TGTGCCAGCAGCTTATCTACAGGGGTAGGAAACACCATATATTTT
14	-	TRBD1	TRBV5-1	TRBJ2-3	CASSWTGATDTQYF	TGCGCCAGCAGCTGGACAGGGGCGACAGATACGCAGTATTTT
14	-	TRBD1	TRBV28	TRBJ1-2	CASRSWTGLYGYTF	TGTGCCAGCAGATCCTGGACAGGACTCTATGGCTACACCTTC
16	-	-	TRBV9	TRBJ1-6	CASSVAAGLNGSPLHF	TGTGCCAGCAGCGTAGCGGCAGGGTTGAATGGTTCACCCCTCCACTTT
15	-	TRBD2	TRBV11-3	TRBJ2-7	CASSLEGLADYEQYF	TGTGCCAGCAGCTTAGAGGGACTAGCTGACTACGAGCAGTACTTC
17	-	-	TRBV5-5	TRBJ2-1	CASSFGMVGAPYNEQFF	TGTGCCAGCAGCTTTGGAATGGTAGGGGCCCCCTACAATGAGCAGTTCTTC
13	once	-	TRBV6-1	TRBJ2-7	CASSQRESYEQYF	TGTGCCAGCAGTCAACGTGAGTCCTACGAGCAGTACTTC
14	-	-	TRBV6-2/TRBV6-3	TRBJ2-1	CASSYSRLYNEQFF	TGTGCCAGCAGTTACTCGCGCCTGTACAATGAGCAGTTCTTC
16	-	-	TRBV11-2	TRBJ1-2	CASSLGGWQINYGYTF	TGTGCCAGCAGCTTAGGGGGCTGGCAGATAAACTATGGCTACACCTTC
12	-	-	TRBV10-3	TRBJ2-7	CAISLKGYEQYF	TGTGCCATCAGTCTTAAGGGGTACGAGCAGTACTTC
13	-	-	TRBV6-6	TRBJ1-2	CASSSSGEGGYTF	TGTGCCAGCAGTTCATCGGGGGAGGGCGGCTACACCTTC
13	-	-	TRBV28	TRBJ1-5	CASSLFVYQPQHF	TGTGCCAGCAGTTTATTCGTTTATCAGCCCCAGCATTTT
14	many	-	TRBV28	TRBJ1-3	CASLSYRAGNTIYF	TGTGCCAGCCTAAGCTACAGGGCTGGAAACACCATATATTTT
15	-	-	TRBV5-1	TRBJ1-4	CASSLEGVRSEKLFF	TGCGCCAGCAGCTTGGAGGGGGTTAGAAGTGAAAAACTGTTTTTT
15	-	TRBD2	TRBV27	TRBJ2-7	CASSESGTRAYEQYF	TGTGCCAGCAGCGAATCCGGGACTAGGGCCTACGAGCAGTACTTC
11	-	TRBD1	TRBV6-5	TRBJ2-1	CASSGQGGQFF	TGTGCCAGCAGCGGACAGGGAGGGCAGTTCTTC
15	few	-	TRBV24-1	TRBJ2-3	CATSDFTDFADTQYF	TGTGCCACCAGTGATTTCACCGACTTCGCAGATACGCAGTATTTT
15	-	-	TRBV11-2	TRBJ1-1	CASSRAGLPNTEAFF	TGTGCCAGCAGCCGAGCAGGGTTACCGAACACTGAAGCTTTCTTT
15	-	-	TRBV5-1	TRBJ1-1	CASSLVLGEGAEAFF	TGCGCCAGCAGCTTGGTTCTGGGCGAGGGCGCTGAAGCTTTCTTT
17	-	-	TRBV18	TRBJ2-3	CASSPRGAGGPTDTQYF	TGTGCCAGCTCACCCAGGGGGGCGGGAGGCCCCACAGATACGCAGTATTTT
15	-	TRBD2	TRBV9	TRBJ2-1	CASSSPSGAYNEQFF	TGTGCCAGCAGCTCCCCTAGCGGGGCTTACAATGAGCAGTTCTTC
13	-	TRBD1	TRBV3-1/TRBV3-2	TRBJ1-3	CASSGQGANTIYF	TGTGCCAGCAGCGGACAGGGGGCAAACACCATATATTTT
14	-	-	TRBV11-3	TRBJ2-7	CASSLEASTYEQYF	TGTGCCAGCAGCTTAGAGGCTAGCACCTACGAGCAGTACTTC
12	-	-	TRBV2	TRBJ2-3	CASTDAGDTQYF	TGTGCCAGCACCGATGCCGGAGATACGCAGTATTTT
15	-	-	TRBV6-2/TRBV6-3	TRBJ1-1	CASSYPSRGASEAFF	TGTGCCAGCAGTTACCCCAGCCGCGGGGCGTCGGAAGCTTTCTTT
15	-	TRBD2	TRBV27	TRBJ2-7	CASRPGGLAIYEQYF	TGTGCCAGCCGCCCCGGGGGACTAGCGATCTACGAGCAGTACTTC
12	-	-	TRBV6-5	TRBJ2-3	CASPGRTDTQYF	TGTGCCAGCCCGGGGAGGACAGATACGCAGTATTTT
15	-	TRBD2	TRBV5-1	TRBJ2-7	CASSLASGSSYEQYF	TGCGCCAGCAGCTTGGCTAGCGGGAGCTCCTACGAGCAGTACTTC
15	-	TRBD1	TRBV9	TRBJ2-1	CASSLGQGSRNEQFF	TGTGCCAGCAGCTTAGGACAGGGGAGTAGGAATGAGCAGTTCTTC
13	-	-	TRBV3-1/TRBV3-2	TRBJ1-5	CASSRRGNQPQHF	TGTGCCAGCAGCCGGAGGGGCAATCAGCCCCAGCATTTT
14	few	-	TRBV27	TRBJ2-7	CAIPPWDTSYEQYF	TGTGCCATCCCACCTTGGGACACCTCCTACGAGCAGTACTTC
13	-	-	TRBV27	TRBJ1-2	CASSLRVGYGYTF	TGTGCCAGCAGTCTCAGGGTCGGCTATGGCTACACCTTC
14	once	TRBD2	TRBV9	TRBJ2-5	CASSEGGGLETQYF	TGTGCCAGCAGCGAGGGCGGGGGACTCGAGACCCAGTACTTC
14	-	-	TRBV7-2	TRBJ2-1	CASSFGGALNEQFF	TGTGCCAGCAGCTTTGGCGGGGCCCTCAATGAGCAGTTCTTC